What follows are 10 T cell receptor beta chains derived from one specimen sequenced in a study of CD8+ T cells in alopecia areata (dated by TCRdb to the late 2010s). Read against the paper, the sample's time point label means: baseline before oral tofacitinib. Library preparation was by the immunoSEQ multiplex PCR assay. For TCR sequencing, RNA was extracted from every sample and reverse transcribed into cDNA to serve as template. TCRdb re-hosts the immuneACCESS table, in-frame sequences only. Its copies lack some clones; in the studies checked, an unresolved V gene accounts for under half of them, and the cause for the rest is not known. In this sample the table shows under 250,000 clones, 50% to 70% of which occur a single time. The ten largest clones take up approximately 0.5% of the sample. The material was CD4+ T cells sorted from blood, obtained at week 0. These receptors were taken from a human donor with alopecia areata.

J is TRBJ2-7 and V is TRBV23-1; D is undetermined. TRBV23-1 is recorded as an ORF, its role being uncertain. This CDR3 is 13 amino acids long. Trimming left V 4 bases short and J 4 bases short, with 11 bases between. The chain's CDR3 is CASSPARCYEQYF. CDR3 in DNA: TGCGCCAGCAGTCCGGCTCGGTGTTACGAGCAGTACTTC.

This chain connects TRBV23-1 to TRBJ2-3; D possibly corresponds to TRBD1 (5 bases). TRBV23-1 is reported as an ORF; its role is uncertain. V was clipped by 4 bases and J by 4 bases, with 12 bases between them. CDR3 size: 14 residues. CDR3 region: CASSRTLGSDTQYF. The CDR3, as DNA: TGCGCCAGCAGTCGGACACTGGGGTCAGATACGCAGTATTTT.

The chain couples TRBV2 to TRBJ2-2; 9 bases are a match to TRBD2. The CDR3 totals 15 residues. The ends lost 0 bases at V and 7 bases at J; junction bases unmatched: 3. From germline, CDR1 is SNHLY and CDR2 FYNNEI. The CDR3 DNA is TGTGCCAGCAGTGAAGCTAGCGGGGGAGGCGGGGAGCTGTTTTTT. Translated, it gives CASSEASGGGGELFF. Together with reference TRBV2 and TRBJ2-2, the CDR3 gives the full variable domain: EPEVTQTPSHQVTQMGQEVILRCVPISNHLYFYWYRQILGQKVEFLVSFYNNEISEKSEIFDDQFSVERPDGSNFTLKIRSTKLEDSAMYFCASSEASGGGGELFFGEGSRLTVL.

This chain connects TRBV6-5 to TRBJ2-7; D ambiguous. CDR1 and CDR2 from the germline V gene are MNHEY and SVGAGI. The CDR3 length is 13 residues. V lost 10 bases and J lost 2, with 15 bases in between. The CDR3 DNA reads TGTGCCACCCTCCGGGTGTACCCCTACGAGCAGTACTTC. Amino acid sequence: CATLRVYPYEQYF.

There are a few counts of this clone. V gene TRBV19 combines with J gene TRBJ1-5; the match to TRBD1 covers 7 bases. V lost 8 bases to trimming and J lost 6 bases; unmatched junction nucleotides: 13. CDR1 and CDR2 from the germline V gene are LNHDA and SQIVND (reference sequence). The CDR3 totals 15 residues. The CDR3 spells CASGRQQGNGQPQHF. The CDR3, as DNA: TGTGCCAGTGGGCGGCAACAGGGGAATGGTCAGCCCCAGCATTTT.

The rearrangement links TRBV14 to TRBJ1-2, with 7 bases that match TRBD1. From germline, CDR1 is SGHDN and CDR2 FVKESK. The CDR3 runs 14 residues. V lost 2 bases to trimming and J lost 3 bases; unmatched junction nucleotides: 3. In nucleotides, the CDR3 is TGTGCCAGCAGCCAAACAGGGGCCCACTATGGCTACACCTTC. Translated: CASSQTGAHYGYTF.

This chain links TRBV29-1 with TRBJ2-3; the D is unclear. The germline V gene has CDR1 SQVTM and CDR2 ANQGSEA. The CDR3 has 15 amino acids. V was cut by 6 bases and J by 0 bases, with 16 bases left in between. CDR3 protein: CSVQPLLDSTDTQYF. CDR3 DNA: TGCAGCGTCCAACCTCTATTGGACAGCACAGATACGCAGTATTTT.

The V and J genes are TRBV7-9 and TRBJ1-5; 9 bases align to TRBD1. The J segment lost 5 bases and the V segment lost 5 bases, leaving 7 bases of the junction unmatched. From germline, CDR1 is SEHNR and CDR2 FQNEAQ (reference sequence). The CDR3 is made up of 15 amino acids. In nucleotides, the CDR3 is TGTGCCAGCAGCCCAGGACAGGGGAACGATCAGCCCCAGCATTTT. It yields the protein CASSPGQGNDQPQHF.

This clone was seen a few times. The chain combines TRBV25-1 with TRBJ2-6; TRBD2 is a possible D gene (6 bases). The V end lost 2 bases, the J end lost 0 bases, and 11 bases lay between the germline ends. Germline V gene data show CDR1 as MGHDK and CDR2 as SYGVNS. This CDR3 is 17 amino acids long. In nucleotides, the CDR3 is TGTGCCAGCAGTGAACCGCTGGGGGGCTCTGGGGCCAACGTCCTGACTTTC. Amino acid sequence: CASSEPLGGSGANVLTF.

This clone was picked up one time. This rearrangement joins TRBV11-1 to TRBJ2-1; no reliable D call. Germline values: CDR1 SGHAT, CDR2 FQDESV (reference sequence). The CDR3 is made up of 13 amino acids. Trimming stripped 5 bases from V and 5 bases from J, with 10 bases between. CDR3: CASSGGWDNEQFF. The CDR3 nucleotides read TGTGCCAGCAGCGGCGGCTGGGACAATGAGCAGTTCTTC. The full variable domain, completed using reference TRBV11-1 and TRBJ2-1, is EAEVAQSPRYKITEKSQAVAFWCDPISGHATLYWYRQILGQGPELLVQFQDESVVDDSQLPKDRFSAERLKGVDSTLKIQPAELGDSAMYLCASSGGWDNEQFFGPGTRLTVL.